The entry below gives a single T cell receptor (beta chain) sequence along with its context. This clonotype was seen ten or more times. This receptor's antigen is unknown. Base quality data are lacking; no much larger clone is found one base away. The junction shows trimming of 2 bases on V and 7 bases on J, and the gene matches do not reach 7 bases of it. The CDR3, cysteine through phenylalanine, is 14 amino acids long. Only the CDR3 portion is preserved as DNA: 42 bases, with reading frame beginning at the first base. These data originate in a study of T-cell reconstitution after alpha-beta-depleted transplantation in children (TCRdb year 2016). With respect to the entire study: Using TCR repertoire profiling, the study followed T-cell immune reconstitution in a quantitative way in children after TCRalphabeta/CD19-depleted allogeneic hematopoietic cell transplantation.

The library was produced with PCR. Sequenced on an Illumina HiSeq 2500. TCR libraries were prepared with molecular barcoding, using unique molecular identifiers to normalize TCRbeta repertoire quantification. TCRdb itself trimmed the public reads at Q25 with fastp, ran MiXCR and retained productive beta chains. All rows with the same CDR3 protein become a single entry with the most common DNA and genes. The sample includes 150,000 to 200,000 distinct CDR3 sequences, with 14% to 15% observed a single time. The ten largest clones take up around 13% of the sample. Sequences were derived from PBMCs from the stem cell graft donor, sampled from the stem cell graft. The chain is assembled from TRBV12-3 or TRBV12-4 and TRBJ2-7, and TRBD1 aligns with 8 junction nucleotides. This receptor was obtained from a human donor who donated a stem cell graft to a child with acute lymphoblastic leukemia. The CDR3 protein sequence reads: CASSLMGQESEQYF. At the DNA level, the sequence is TGTGCCAGCAGTTTAATGGGACAGGAGTCGGAGCAGTACTTC.